Listed here are 31 T cell receptor beta chains from one sample, sequenced in a study of blood T cells in healthy people across ages. The second PCR ran about 6 to 12 cycles with a sample-barcoded 5' primer and J-beta primers. One entry per CDR3 protein, called by TCRdb with MiXCR from the 5' RACE reads. This sample yields 700,000 to 900,000 distinct CDR3 sequences, of which about 55% are seen a single time; around 40% belongs to the top ten. The sequenced sample consisted of blood. The receptors originated from an older man in good health.

The rearrangement joins TRBV3-1 to TRBJ2-6; 9 nucleotides line up with TRBD1. The germline V gene has CDR1 LGHDT and CDR2 YNNKEL (reference sequence). This CDR3 has 15 residues. Trimming removed 10 bases from V and 3 bases from J; junction bases left unmatched: 7. The CDR3 DNA follows: TGTGCCACCAAACAGGGGGCGCATGGGGCCAACGTCCTGACTTTC. The encoded protein is CATKQGAHGANVLTF.

J is TRBJ1-6 and V is TRBV20-1; 8 nucleotides align to TRBD1. There are 17 residues in the CDR3. Germline V gene lookup returns CDR1 DFQATT and CDR2 SNEGSKA (reference sequence). V lost 0 bases and J lost 10; bases outside the gene matches: 14. The CDR3 reads CSARDFGADRVNSPLHF. The CDR3 coding sequence is TGCAGTGCTAGAGATTTCGGAGCGGACAGGGTAAACTCACCCCTCCACTTT.

The chain couples TRBV7-2 to TRBJ1-1; no firm D call. The CDR3 sequence is 14 residues long. Germline CDR1 SGHTA, CDR2 FQGNSA. V shed 4 bases and J shed 4 bases, with 13 bases lying between them. The chain's CDR3 is CASSSTAAFTEAFF. The DNA for the CDR3 is TGTGCCAGCAGCTCCACAGCGGCTTTCACTGAAGCTTTCTTT.

The V gene is TRBV5-1, the J gene TRBJ1-1; D is perhaps TRBD1 (5 bases). This CDR3 has 15 amino acids. The germline V and J ends were trimmed by 0 bases and 5 bases, with 14 bases remaining between them. Germline CDR1 is SGHRS and CDR2 is YFSETQ. The chain's CDR3 is CASSLGGHPETEAFF. The DNA for the CDR3 is TGCGCCAGCAGCTTGGGTGGACACCCCGAGACTGAAGCTTTCTTT.

CDR3 bases: TGCAGCGTTGAAGATCGGCTTCTAAGGGATACGCAGTATTTT. Translation: CSVEDRLLRDTQYF. The gene calls are TRBV29-1 and TRBJ2-3; D is ambiguous. Germline V gene lookup returns CDR1 SQVTM and CDR2 ANQGSEA. CDR3 size: 14 residues. Trimming took 0 bases from V and 6 from J, leaving 13 bases between them.

V gene TRBV6-2 or TRBV6-3 combines with J gene TRBJ2-7; D might be TRBD2 (5 bases). The CDR3 totals 15 residues. The germline CDR1 and CDR2 sequences are MNHEY and SVGEGT. Trimming pared 3 bases from V and 1 base from J, leaving 13 bases between. CDR3 DNA: TGTGCCAGCAGTTATTCGTACGGAGGTTCCTACGAGCAGTACTTC. It encodes CASSYSYGGSYEQYF.

This chain connects TRBV6-2 or TRBV6-3 to TRBJ2-5; 8 nucleotides align to TRBD1. The DNA end favors TRBJ2-7, so the J call may be wrong. This CDR3 spans 16 amino acids. Germline CDR1 MNHEY, CDR2 SVGEGT. The chain's CDR3 is CASSYPGRTGLNEQYF. The CDR3 region has the DNA TGTGCCAGCAGTTACCCCGGAAGGACAGGGCTAAACGAGCAGTACTTC.

J is TRBJ2-4 and V is TRBV9; TRBD2 matches 8 bases. The V gene's germline CDR1 is SGDLS and CDR2 YYNGEE. This CDR3 spans 16 amino acids. V lost 1 base to trimming and J lost 2 bases; unmatched junction nucleotides: 5. The CDR3 nucleotides read TGTGCCAGCAGCGTATCCGCGGGAGGTACCAAAAACATTCAGTACTTC. The encoded protein is CASSVSAGGTKNIQYF.

This clonotype showed up many times. The chain employs TRBV27 and TRBJ1-4; D is perhaps TRBD1 (5 bases). Germline CDR1 is MNHEY and CDR2 is SMNVEV (reference sequence). The V end lost 6 bases, the J end lost 3 bases, and 14 bases lay between the germline ends. This CDR3 comprises 15 residues. The CDR3 here is CASSGAGISNEKLFF. In DNA, the CDR3 is TGTGCCAGCAGCGGGGCAGGGATATCTAATGAAAAACTGTTTTTT.

CDR3 nucleotides: TGTGCCAGCAGTTTATCCCACAGGGCGGATACGCAGTATTTT. It translates to CASSLSHRADTQYF. This sequence joins TRBV27 and TRBJ2-3; D possibly corresponds to TRBD1 (6 bases). Germline V gene sequence: CDR1 MNHEY, CDR2 SMNVEV (reference sequence). The CDR3 has 14 residues. Trimming cost V 0 bases and J 6 bases, with 10 bases left between them.

The chain joins TRBV7-3 to TRBJ2-1, with D maybe TRBD1 (5 bases). CDR3 length: 15 amino acids. Germline lookup yields CDR1 SGHTA and CDR2 FQGTGA. Trimming shortened V by 0 bases and J by 1 base, and 7 bases separated the two germline ends. CDR3 DNA sequence: TGTGCCAGCAGCTTAACAGGGGCATCCTACAATGAGCAGTTCTTC. Its translation: CASSLTGASYNEQFF.

J is TRBJ1-1 and V is TRBV5-1; weak D call: TRBD1 (6 bases). The CDR3 contains 15 residues. Germline V CDR1 and CDR2: SGHRS, YFSETQ. Trimming shortened V by 3 bases and J by 2 bases, and 14 bases separated the two germline ends. For the CDR3, the DNA is TGCGCCAGCAGCTCGGCCCCAGGGGCCAACACTGAAGCTTTCTTT. Amino acids: CASSSAPGANTEAFF.

This chain links TRBV20-1 with TRBJ2-3; D remains ambiguous. The length of the CDR3 is 13 residues. V was cut by 3 bases and J by 4 bases, with 11 bases left in between. Germline loops: CDR1 DFQATT, CDR2 SNEGSKA (reference sequence). In DNA, the CDR3 is TGCAGTGCTAGCGGGTCGGATGCAGATACGCAGTATTTT. As protein: CSASGSDADTQYF.

CDR3 nucleotide sequence: TGTGCCACCAGTGATTTCCCTAGCGGGTCCGATGAGCAGTACTTC. This encodes CATSDFPSGSDEQYF. The V and J genes are TRBV24-1 and TRBJ2-5; 8 bases are shared with TRBD2. This CDR3 region has 15 residues. Germline assignment: CDR1 KGHDR and CDR2 SFDVKD. The V gene end was trimmed by 1 base and the J gene end by 11 bases; junction bases not matched to a gene: 11.

CDR3 nucleotides: TGTGCCAGCAGTGAAGGCTGGCGGGAGGACCAAGAGACCCAGTACTTC. Protein sequence: CASSEGWREDQETQYF. The chain joins TRBV2 to TRBJ2-5; 8 bases line up with TRBD2. This CDR3 has 16 amino acids. The V segment lost 1 base and the J segment 0 bases; nucleotides outside the gene matches: 4. The V gene's germline CDR1 is SNHLY and CDR2 FYNNEI.

This clonotype was observed a few times. The V call is TRBV7-8, the J call TRBJ2-7; maybe TRBD2 (5 bases). The germline CDR1 and CDR2 sequences are SGHVS and FQNEAQ. Between the trimmed V and J ends, which lost 2 bases and 1 base, there was a span of 9 bases. The CDR3 sequence is 14 residues long. Here the CDR3 DNA reads TGTGCCAGCAGCTTAAGGGAGCAGTCCTACGAGCAGTACTTC. Residues: CASSLREQSYEQYF.

This CDR3 is CAFFKPNEKLFF. CDR3 DNA: TGTGCCTTCTTCAAGCCTAATGAAAAACTGTTTTTT. The chain couples TRBV21-1 to TRBJ1-4. TRBV21-1 constitutes a pseudogene. This CDR3 is 12 amino acids long.

There are a few counts of this clonotype. V usage is TRBV28 and J usage is TRBJ1-2, with D perhaps TRBD1 (6 bases). The CDR3 contains 18 residues. The germline CDR1 and CDR2 sequences are MDHEN and SYDVKM. The ends were cut back, 8 bases at V and 3 bases at J, with 28 bases in the middle. The CDR3 region has the DNA TGTGCCAGCCAACCCGTGGGGGGGGACCAACCAGGGGACTATGGCTACACCTTC. Encoded protein: CASQPVGGDQPGDYGYTF.

The table lists this clonotype with a few counts. The chain uses TRBV10-3 and TRBJ1-5; weak D call: TRBD1 (5 bases). Trimming removed 6 bases from V and 4 bases from J, with 7 bases in between. The CDR3 covers 12 residues. Germline lookup yields CDR1 ENHRY and CDR2 SYGVKD. CDR3 in DNA: TGTGCCATCAGCGGGACGAATCAGCCCCAGCATTTT. The encoded protein is CAISGTNQPQHF.

The chain combines TRBV3-1 with TRBJ1-2; perhaps TRBD1 as D (5 bases). This CDR3 contains 14 residues. In germline, CDR1 is LGHDT, CDR2 YNNKEL (reference sequence). V shed 1 base and J shed 8 bases, with 14 bases lying between them. The CDR3 spells CASSQGDGSRGYTF. The CDR3 DNA follows: TGTGCCAGCAGCCAAGGGGACGGGAGTAGAGGCTACACCTTC. The entire variable domain, with the rest obtained from reference TRBV3-1 and TRBJ1-2, is as follows: DTAVSQTPKYLVTQMGNDKSIKCEQNLGHDTMYWYKQDSKKFLKIMFSYNNKELIINETVPNRFSPKSPDKAHLNLHINSLELGDSAVYFCASSQGDGSRGYTFGSGTRLTVV.

The rearrangement uses TRBV10-3 and TRBJ2-7, with 12 bases identical to TRBD2. CDR3 length: 13 amino acids. J lost 6 bases, V lost 10 bases, and 7 bases had no gene match. Germline CDR1 and CDR2: ENHRY and SYGVKD. The CDR3 DNA reads TGTGCCACCCTAGCGGGAGGGCCTGGCGAGCAGTACTTC. Translating gives CATLAGGPGEQYF.

The rearrangement uses TRBV3-1 and TRBJ2-1, with D perhaps assigned TRBD1 or TRBD2 (5 bases each). Germline values: CDR1 LGHDT, CDR2 YNNKEL (reference sequence). The germline V and J ends were trimmed by 6 bases and 4 bases, with 16 bases remaining between them. The CDR3 is made up of 15 amino acids. The CDR3 DNA sequence: TGTGCCAGCAGGGATGGGGGAGAGCGGTACAATGAGCAGTTCTTC. Protein product: CASRDGGERYNEQFF.

This chain connects TRBV7-2 to TRBJ1-4; no reliable D call. The length of the CDR3 is 14 residues. Germline values: CDR1 SGHTA, CDR2 FQGNSA. V lost 5 bases and J 4 bases, leaving 11 bases between the germline ends. The CDR3 sequence: CASSPGSYNEKLFF. The CDR3 DNA reads TGTGCCAGCAGCCCGGGGTCCTATAATGAAAAACTGTTTTTT.

The J gene is TRBJ1-5, the V gene TRBV27, with D perhaps matching TRBD1 (6 bases). This CDR3 region has 16 residues. V lost 8 bases to trimming and J lost 3 bases, with 20 bases between them. Germline V gene sequence: CDR1 MNHEY, CDR2 SMNVEV (reference sequence). CDR3 protein: CASSVRGAILNQPQHF. CDR3 bases: TGTGCCAGCTCCGTGCGGGGGGCGATACTCAATCAGCCCCAGCATTTT.

The chain recombines TRBV20-1 with TRBJ2-5; the D gene is possibly TRBD2 (5 bases). The CDR3 extends over 15 amino acids. The germline CDR1 and CDR2 sequences are DFQATT and SNEGSKA (reference sequence). V was shortened by 0 bases and J by 1 base, with 12 bases between the two germline ends. The CDR3 DNA follows: TGCAGTGCTAGAGACCCCCTAGCTGGCCAAGAGACCCAGTACTTC. Amino acid sequence: CSARDPLAGQETQYF.

This clonotype was seen more than once but under ten times. This chain uses TRBV5-1 with TRBJ2-1; D is perhaps TRBD2 (5 bases). The CDR3 totals 15 residues. The V gene's germline CDR1 is SGHRS and CDR2 YFSETQ. V was cut by 5 bases and J by 3 bases, with 15 bases left in between. The CDR3 region has the DNA TGCGCCAGCAGGTCCGAGACGGGGAGCTACAATGAGCAGTTCTTC. Translation: CASRSETGSYNEQFF.

DNA of the CDR3: TGCAGCCTTAGCGGGAGGGGCACAGATACGCAGTATTTT. Amino acid sequence: CSLSGRGTDTQYF. The V and J genes are TRBV29-1 and TRBJ2-3, with 11 bases that match TRBD2. J was trimmed by 1 base and V by 8 bases; bases with no gene match: 2. The CDR3 spans 13 residues. The germline gives CDR1 SQVTM, CDR2 ANQGSEA.

The chain joins TRBV7-9 to TRBJ2-1, with TRBD2 identical over 8 bases. The V segment lost 2 bases and the J segment 6 bases; nucleotides outside the gene matches: 9. The CDR3 sequence is 16 residues long. Per germline, CDR1 SEHNR and CDR2 FQNEAQ (reference sequence). The CDR3 DNA follows: TGTGCCAGCAGCTTAAATTTGGCGGGAGGCGGCAATGAGCAGTTCTTC. Its protein is CASSLNLAGGGNEQFF.

V and J are TRBV10-3 and TRBJ2-7; 8 bases map to TRBD1. Per germline, CDR1 ENHRY and CDR2 SYGVKD. The CDR3 loop spans 15 amino acids. The trim removed 6 bases at V and 6 bases at J, leaving 13 bases unmatched. The CDR3 protein is CAISDSRQGRSEQYF. CDR3 DNA sequence: TGTGCCATCAGCGACAGCCGACAGGGGAGGTCCGAGCAGTACTTC.

This clonotype occurred once. V gene TRBV29-1 combines with J gene TRBJ1-1; D is perhaps TRBD1 (5 bases). Germline CDR1 and CDR2: SQVTM and ANQGSEA. The CDR3 sequence is 13 residues long. With 5 bases removed from V and 3 bases from J, the gap between germline ends came to 13 bases. The CDR3 DNA sequence: TGCAGCGTTCGGGGCACGGCAGACACTGAAGCTTTCTTT. Translated, it gives CSVRGTADTEAFF.

The J gene is TRBJ2-5, the V gene TRBV6-6; 8 positions agree with TRBD2. This CDR3 has 13 amino acids. CDR1 and CDR2 from the germline V gene are MNHNY and SVGAGI (reference sequence). With 6 bases clipped from V and 5 bases from J, the junction kept 5 bases outside the gene matches. In nucleotides, the CDR3 is TGTGCCAGCAGGTCCGGGACTAGGGAGACCCAGTACTTC. It codes for CASRSGTRETQYF.